The table lists the clone carrying this T cell receptor beta chain with a count of one. Its antigen remains unknown. This entry is derived from a study of cytomegalovirus exposure and HLA in healthy donors. Study in general: Out of 150 million to 200 million T cells, an earlier analysis found roughly 110 million unique TCR beta sequences in total. Assignment to the Caucasian-associated ancestry cluster applied to about 80% of the 300 to 500 genotyped donors.

The CDR3 length is 14 residues. Germline V gene lookup returns CDR1 MGHDK and CDR2 SYGVNS. The junction had 6 bases not matched to a gene; V was cut back by 4 bases and J by 9 bases. PCR employed 60 Vbeta and 13 Jbeta primers. TCRdb's table, derived via immunoSEQ multiplex PCR, lists solely in-frame clones and lacks some. The sample holds fewer than 150,000 clones, about 75% seen once. Whole-study results and caveats: Cytomegalovirus association was assigned to some 160 TCR beta chains.

This TCR was recovered from a man between 60 and 70 years old in good health and CMV-seropositive. Sequenced input: PBMCs. V and J are TRBV25-1 and TRBJ1-6; 7 bases match TRBD1. CDR3 nucleotide sequence: TGTGCCAGCAGTGCCGGGACAGTAACTTCACCCCTCCACTTT. Translated: CASSAGTVTSPLHF.